The 11 T cell receptor beta chains below all came from one sample that was sequenced in a study of CD4 T cells in relation to SARS-CoV-2 and coronaviruses. Antigens of these TCRs are unknown. TCRdb's copy holds only in-frame clones and misses some; the assay was immunoSEQ multiplex PCR. The sample holds around 24,000 clones, about four fifths seen once. The unexposed donors gave CD4+ T cells in about 2010-2019, prior to COVID-19. The cells were cultured for about 10 days before CD4+ T cells were isolated. The source material was CD4+ T cells from PBMCs, cultured in vitro. The source of these receptors is a human donor in good health.

The chain combines TRBV5-1 with TRBJ2-7; 13 bases line up with TRBD2. Per the germline V gene, CDR1 is SGHRS and CDR2 is YFSETQ. CDR3 length: 16 amino acids. J was trimmed by 6 bases and V by 4 bases; bases with no gene match: 10. CDR3 bases: TGCGCCAGCAGCACCGGGACTAGCGGGGCCCCCAGCGAGCAGTACTTC. Encoded protein: CASSTGTSGAPSEQYF.

The V gene is TRBV19, the J gene TRBJ1-2; D uncertain. This CDR3 has 13 amino acids. Between the trimmed V and J ends, which lost 3 bases and 6 bases, there was a span of 11 bases. Germline V gene sequence: CDR1 LNHDA, CDR2 SQIVND (reference sequence). CDR3 amino acids: CASSMSGRDGYTF. The CDR3 region has the DNA TGTGCCAGTAGTATGTCCGGGAGGGATGGCTACACCTTC.

The rearrangement links TRBV11-2 to TRBJ1-1; no clear D gene. The germline gives CDR1 SGHAT, CDR2 FQNNGV. Trimming shortened V by 0 bases and J by 7 bases, and 9 bases separated the two germline ends. This CDR3 has 13 amino acids. Here the CDR3 reads CASSLEWQSEAFF. CDR3 DNA: TGTGCCAGCAGCTTAGAATGGCAGAGTGAAGCTTTCTTT.

Only a few counts were recorded for this clone. This chain links TRBV2 with TRBJ1-1; D ambiguous. The CDR3 contains 14 residues. From germline, CDR1 is SNHLY and CDR2 FYNNEI. Trimming removed 8 bases from V and 0 bases from J, with 13 bases in between. CDR3: CASCRAGLNTEAFF. Here the CDR3 DNA reads TGTGCCAGCTGCCGCGCAGGACTGAACACTGAAGCTTTCTTT.

The chain links TRBV2 to TRBJ2-6; 7 nucleotides align to TRBD1. Germline loops: CDR1 SNHLY, CDR2 FYNNEI. V lost 4 bases to trimming and J lost 3 bases; unmatched junction nucleotides: 3. CDR3 length: 15 residues. The CDR3 loop is CASSGQGVGANVLTF. DNA of the CDR3: TGTGCCAGCAGTGGACAGGGTGTTGGGGCCAACGTCCTGACTTTC.

This rearrangement joins TRBV4-1 to TRBJ1-4; 7 bases are a match to TRBD1. Germline CDR1 is MGHRA and CDR2 is YSYEKL. With V trimmed by 5 bases and J by 8 bases, 11 bases remained unmatched. The CDR3 is made up of 15 amino acids. The CDR3, as DNA: TGCGCCAGCAGCTTACGCGACAGGGTTGCCGAAAAACTGTTTTTT. Encoded protein: CASSLRDRVAEKLFF.

This clone was observed a few times. This sequence joins TRBV7-9 and TRBJ2-7, with D tentatively TRBD1 (6 bases). CDR3 length: 14 amino acids. CDR1 is SEHNR and CDR2 is FQNEAQ in the germline V gene (reference sequence). Deletions cut 1 base from V and 1 base from J, with 8 bases between. CDR3 in amino acids: CASSLDRASYEQYF. The CDR3 DNA sequence: TGTGCCAGCAGCTTAGACAGGGCGTCCTACGAGCAGTACTTC. The variable domain in full, with the rest retrieved from reference TRBV7-9 and TRBJ2-7, is DTGVSQNPRHKITKRGQNVTFRCDPISEHNRLYWYRQTLGQGPEFLTYFQNEAQLEKSRLLSDRFSAERPKGSFSTLEIQRTEQGDSAMYLCASSLDRASYEQYFGPGTRLTVT.

V usage is TRBV19 and J usage is TRBJ2-3; D possibly uses TRBD1 or TRBD2 (5 bases each). CDR1 is LNHDA, CDR2 SQIVND, per germline (reference sequence). Between the trimmed V and J ends, which lost 7 bases and 0 bases, there was a span of 14 bases. The CDR3 extends over 15 amino acids. In nucleotides, the CDR3 is TGTGCCAGTACCCCCCGGGACCCTAGCACAGATACGCAGTATTTT. Protein sequence: CASTPRDPSTDTQYF.

This chain joins TRBV6-2 or TRBV6-3 and TRBJ2-7, with 10 positions matching TRBD1. The length of the CDR3 is 19 residues. The trim removed 0 bases at V and 2 bases at J, leaving 13 bases unmatched. Germline lookup yields CDR1 MNHEY and CDR2 SVGEGT. The CDR3 sequence: CASSYSNPKDRGRTYEQYF. The CDR3 bases are TGTGCCAGCAGTTACTCGAACCCCAAAGACAGGGGGCGTACCTACGAGCAGTACTTC.

As DNA, the CDR3 is TGTGCCAGCTCACAAGACAGGGTCGGCTACACCTTC. The encoded protein is CASSQDRVGYTF. This sequence joins TRBV18 and TRBJ1-2, with 7 nucleotides matching TRBD1. This CDR3 spans 12 amino acids. Trimming at V came to 4 bases and at J to 8 bases, leaving 4 bases not matched to a gene. Germline V lookup: CDR1 KGHSH, CDR2 LQKENI.

The CDR3 sequence: CAISPGQGIYGYTF. For the CDR3, the DNA is TGTGCCATCAGCCCTGGACAGGGGATCTATGGCTACACCTTC. This chain connects TRBV10-3 to TRBJ1-2; 9 bases are a match to TRBD1. V shed 6 bases, J shed 4 bases, and the junction held 6 bases outside the gene matches. Germline V gene data show CDR1 as ENHRY and CDR2 as SYGVKD. The CDR3 is made up of 14 amino acids.